This T cell receptor beta chain was found in a study of CD8+CD57+ T cells in acquired aplastic anemia (dated by TCRdb to 2017 to 2018). Study-wide context: A mean of roughly 3.2 ug of DNA, ranging from roughly 0.2 to 27.4 ug, was extracted from sorted CD4+ and CD8+ cells. Mean read counts for healthy donor samples were roughly 10 million for CD4+ cells and 11 million to 14 million for CD8+ cells. On the study overall, not on this receptor specifically: Approximately 31 CD8+ CDR3 sequences were found in both patients and controls but appeared to be highly expressed in patients and within the immunodominant clones of the patients. Patients and healthy controls showed no significant difference in CD8+ Simpson's diversity (P=0.060).

This clonotype was counted ten times or more. It has no known antigen specificity. Per-nucleotide qualities are absent, and no much larger clonotype sits a single base away. Genomic DNA was used as template for profiling of TCR beta VDJ combinations and CDR3 sequences. TCR repertoire sequencing was run on an Illumina HiSeq 2000. Per the original workflow: Repertoires were assessed using TRBV/TRBJ rearrangement plots, CDR3 size and DJ length profiles, and Simpson's diversity index. The most abundant DNA sequence in the deep sequencing data was taken as the immunodominant clone. CDR3 amino acid sequences were screened for sharing across subjects and compared with published repertoires and the VDJdb database. Using fastp trimming at Q25 and MiXCR clonotype assembly, TCRdb reanalyzed the public sequencing data and kept in-frame beta chains. Rows matching on CDR3 protein sequence are summarized as one entry with the most common DNA and genes. TCRdb assigned the V and J calls; the authors' analysis was not used. The sample includes some 130,000 distinct CDR3 sequences, with 41% observed a single time. The ten largest make up more than 7% of the sample.

The study deep-sequenced TCR repertoires of sorted CD4+ and CD8+ blood T cells from severe aplastic anemia patients and healthy subjects. Ficoll-Paque density gradient centrifugation was used to isolate peripheral blood mononuclear cells. CD4+ and CD8+ T cells were sorted by FACS or magnetic beads before DNA extraction. From cysteine to phenylalanine, the CDR3 is 17 amino acids long. The CDR3 DNA has 51 bases and is translated from base 1. CDR1 SGHRS and CDR2 YFSETQ were looked up in the germline V gene. From V the trimming removes 0 bases and from J it removes 7 bases, while the gene matches leave 8 bases of the junction unaccounted for.

Sequenced material: sorted CD4+, CD8+, or CD8+CD57+ T cells (not recorded which) from PBMCs. The origin of this receptor is a human donor in good health, serving as a control. This chain is built from TRBV5-1 and TRBJ2-7, with 15 middle bases fitting TRBD2. The CDR3 protein is CASSLAGLAGGKGEQYF. The DNA sequence follows: TGCGCCAGCAGCTTGGCGGGACTAGCGGGAGGAAAGGGAGAGCAGTACTTC.